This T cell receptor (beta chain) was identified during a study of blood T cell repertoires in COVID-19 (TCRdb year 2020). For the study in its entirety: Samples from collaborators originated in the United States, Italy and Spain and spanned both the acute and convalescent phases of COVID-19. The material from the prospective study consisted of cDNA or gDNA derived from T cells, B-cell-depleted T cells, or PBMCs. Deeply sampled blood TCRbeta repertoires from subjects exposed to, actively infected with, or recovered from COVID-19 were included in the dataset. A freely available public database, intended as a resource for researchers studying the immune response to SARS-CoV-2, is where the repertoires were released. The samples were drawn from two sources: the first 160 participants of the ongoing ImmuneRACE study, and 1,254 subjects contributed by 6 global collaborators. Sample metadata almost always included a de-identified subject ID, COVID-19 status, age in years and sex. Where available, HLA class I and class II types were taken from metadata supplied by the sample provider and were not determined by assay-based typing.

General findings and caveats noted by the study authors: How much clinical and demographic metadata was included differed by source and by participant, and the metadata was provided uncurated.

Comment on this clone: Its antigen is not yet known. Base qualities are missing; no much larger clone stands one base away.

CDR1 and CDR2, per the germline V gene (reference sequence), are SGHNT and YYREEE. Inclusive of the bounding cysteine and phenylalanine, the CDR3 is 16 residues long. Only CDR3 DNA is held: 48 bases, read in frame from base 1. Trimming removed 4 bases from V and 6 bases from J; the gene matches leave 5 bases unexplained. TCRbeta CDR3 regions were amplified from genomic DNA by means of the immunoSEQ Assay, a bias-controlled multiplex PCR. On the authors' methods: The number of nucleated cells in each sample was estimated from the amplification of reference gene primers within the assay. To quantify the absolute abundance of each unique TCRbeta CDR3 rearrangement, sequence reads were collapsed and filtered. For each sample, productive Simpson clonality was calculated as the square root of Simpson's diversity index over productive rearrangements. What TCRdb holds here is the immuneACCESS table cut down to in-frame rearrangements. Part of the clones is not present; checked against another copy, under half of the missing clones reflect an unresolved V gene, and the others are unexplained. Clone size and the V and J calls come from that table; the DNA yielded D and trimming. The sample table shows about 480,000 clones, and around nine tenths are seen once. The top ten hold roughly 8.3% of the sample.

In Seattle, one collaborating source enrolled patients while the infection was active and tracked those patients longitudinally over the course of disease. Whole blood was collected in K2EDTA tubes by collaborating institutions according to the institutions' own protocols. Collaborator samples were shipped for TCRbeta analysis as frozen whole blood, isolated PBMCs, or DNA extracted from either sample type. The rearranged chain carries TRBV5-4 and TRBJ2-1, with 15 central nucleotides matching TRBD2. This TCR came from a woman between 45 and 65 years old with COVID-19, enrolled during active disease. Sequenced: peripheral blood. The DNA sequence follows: TGTGCCAGCAGCGGACTAGCGGGGGGGCCCGGCAATGAGCAGTTCTTC. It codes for CASSGLAGGPGNEQFF.